This TCR beta chain comes out of a study of blood T cell repertoires in COVID-19 (dated by TCRdb to 2019 to 2021). With respect to the entire study: The collaborator samples originated in the United States, Italy and Spain and spanned the acute and convalescent phases of COVID-19. The prospective study material was composed of cDNA or gDNA derived from T cells, B-cell-depleted T cells, or PBMCs. Deeply sampled blood TCRbeta repertoires from subjects exposed to, actively infected with, or recovered from COVID-19 were included in the dataset. A freely available public database, intended as a resource for researchers studying the immune response to SARS-CoV-2, is where the repertoires were released. Samples came from the ongoing ImmuneRACE study (first 160 participants) plus 1,254 subjects from 6 global collaborators. The sample metadata nearly always contained a de-identified subject ID, COVID-19 status, age in years and sex. Where available, HLA class I and class II types were obtained from metadata supplied by the sample provider rather than from assay-based typing.

TCRbeta CDR3 regions were amplified from genomic DNA using the immunoSEQ Assay, a bias-controlled multiplex PCR. On the study's bioinformatics: Nucleated cell counts per sample were estimated from amplification of reference gene primers within the assay. Sequence reads were collapsed and filtered to measure the absolute abundance of every unique TCRbeta CDR3 rearrangement. For each sample, productive Simpson clonality was calculated as the square root of Simpson's diversity index across productive rearrangements. The clones in this table, taken by TCRdb from immuneACCESS, are in-frame only. Not every clone is retained; where verified, under half of the shortfall comes from an unresolved V gene, and the cause of the rest is unknown. V and J calls and clone size are as listed in that table; D and trimming were resolved from the DNA. The sample data list about 120,000 clones, and around 89% of these were observed just once. The ten largest clones represent about 4% of the sample.

In Seattle, one collaborating source enrolled patients while the infection was active and tracked those patients longitudinally over the course of disease. Collaborating institutions collected whole blood in K2EDTA tubes following their own protocols. For TCRbeta analysis, collaborator samples were shipped as frozen whole blood, as isolated PBMCs, or as DNA extracted from either sample type. About this clone itself: Its antigen is still unknown. Within one base of it there is no much larger clone, and no base qualities were kept.

Paper-wide results and their limitations: The quantity of clinical and demographic metadata differed by source and by participant and was supplied without curation.

Reading from cysteine to phenylalanine, the CDR3 counts 15 amino acids. Just CDR3 DNA is preserved here, 45 bases in frame from base 1. Reading the germline V gene gives CDR1 MNHNS and CDR2 SASEGT. V loses 3 bases at its end and J loses 2 bases; junction bases beyond the gene matches: 5. The sequence links TRBV6-1 to TRBJ2-3; TRBD2 matches 7 bases in the middle. Sequencing was performed on peripheral blood. The sequence derives from a woman aged 55-75 years with COVID-19, enrolled during active disease. The DNA is TGTGCCAGCAGTGACCAAGCGGGATCCACAGATACGCAGTATTTT. This codes for CASSDQAGSTDTQYF.